This T cell receptor beta chain comes out of a study of blood T cell repertoires in COVID-19. For the study at large: Sample material is recorded as cDNA or gDNA derived from T cells, B-cell-depleted T cells, or PBMCs.

Germline CDR1 is MNHEY and CDR2 is SVGEGT. The CDR3 runs 16 residues. After removal of 2 bases from V and 5 bases from J, the junction contained 10 bases not matched to a gene. Original methodology: Reference gene primer amplification yielded estimated nucleated cell counts. Libraries were prepared by immunoSEQ multiplex PCR; TCRdb keeps only in-frame clonotypes and omits some of them. The DNA was the basis for D and trimming; V, J and clone size are from that table. This sample has 68,000 or so clones; 65% to 80% occur once, and the top ten carry around 25%. Sequencing was done on a sample of peripheral blood. This receptor was identified in a human donor in a cohort sampled during active COVID-19. The V call is TRBV6-2 or TRBV6-3, the J call TRBJ2-7; 9 bases are a match to TRBD1. The CDR3 protein is CASSYEQGALNDEQYF. The CDR3 DNA is TGTGCCAGCAGTTACGAACAGGGGGCGCTTAACGACGAGCAGTACTTC.